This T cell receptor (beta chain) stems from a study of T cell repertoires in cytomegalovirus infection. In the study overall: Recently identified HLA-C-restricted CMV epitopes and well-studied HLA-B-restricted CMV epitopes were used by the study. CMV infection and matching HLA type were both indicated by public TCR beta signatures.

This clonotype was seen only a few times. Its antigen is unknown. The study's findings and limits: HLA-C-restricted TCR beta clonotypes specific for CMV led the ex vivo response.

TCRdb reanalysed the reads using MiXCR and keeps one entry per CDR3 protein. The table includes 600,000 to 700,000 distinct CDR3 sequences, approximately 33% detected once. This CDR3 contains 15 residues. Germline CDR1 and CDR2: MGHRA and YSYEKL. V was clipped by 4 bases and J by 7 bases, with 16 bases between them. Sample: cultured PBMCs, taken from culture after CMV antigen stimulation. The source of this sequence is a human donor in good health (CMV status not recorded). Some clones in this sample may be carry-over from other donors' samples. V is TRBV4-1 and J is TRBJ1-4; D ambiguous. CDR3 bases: TGCGCCAGCAGCCCGACTGGAGGGTCGGGTGAAAAACTGTTTTTT. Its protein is CASSPTGGSGEKLFF.